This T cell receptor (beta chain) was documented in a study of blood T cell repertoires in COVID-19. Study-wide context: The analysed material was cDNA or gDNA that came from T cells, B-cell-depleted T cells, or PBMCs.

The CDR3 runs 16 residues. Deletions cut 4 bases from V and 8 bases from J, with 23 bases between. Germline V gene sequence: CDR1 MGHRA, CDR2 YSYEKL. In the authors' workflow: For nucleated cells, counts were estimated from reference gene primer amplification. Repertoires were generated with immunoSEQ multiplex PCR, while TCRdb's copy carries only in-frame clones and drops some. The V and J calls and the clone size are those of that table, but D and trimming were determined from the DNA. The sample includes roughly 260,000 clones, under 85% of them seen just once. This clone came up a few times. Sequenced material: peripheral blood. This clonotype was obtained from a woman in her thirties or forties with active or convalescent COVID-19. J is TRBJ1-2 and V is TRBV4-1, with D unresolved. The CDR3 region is CASSPWEGGRSYGYTF. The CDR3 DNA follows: TGCGCCAGCAGCCCTTGGGAGGGAGGGAGAAGTTACGGCTACACCTTC.